The TCR beta chain described here comes from a study of blood T cell repertoires in COVID-19. V lost 5 bases and J 1 base, leaving 9 bases between the germline ends. The CDR3 has 14 amino acids. Per the germline V gene, CDR1 is LNHDA and CDR2 is SQIVND (reference sequence). In the authors' methods: Amplifying reference gene primers gave estimates of nucleated cell counts. Repertoires were generated with immunoSEQ multiplex PCR, while TCRdb's copy carries only in-frame clones and drops some. V and J calls and clone size follow that table, whereas D and trimming were derived from the DNA. The top ten hold 0.9% to 1.2% of the sample, which has around 300,000 clones, 80% to 95% seen once.

The sequencing input was PBMCs or T cells enriched from blood (not recorded which). The rearrangement joins TRBV19 to TRBJ1-5; TRBD1 is a possible D gene (5 bases). The sequence derives from a woman in her 30s who had recovered from COVID-19. CDR3 amino acids: CASSVQGSNQPQHF. In nucleotides, the CDR3 is TGTGCCAGTAGTGTCCAGGGAAGCAATCAGCCCCAGCATTTT. Full variable domain (outside the CDR3, taken from reference TRBV19 and TRBJ1-5): DGGITQSPKYLFRKEGQNVTLSCEQNLNHDAMYWYRQDPGQGLRLIYYSQIVNDFQKGDIAEGYSVSREKKESFPLTVTSAQKNPTAFYLCASSVQGSNQPQHFGDGTRLSIL.